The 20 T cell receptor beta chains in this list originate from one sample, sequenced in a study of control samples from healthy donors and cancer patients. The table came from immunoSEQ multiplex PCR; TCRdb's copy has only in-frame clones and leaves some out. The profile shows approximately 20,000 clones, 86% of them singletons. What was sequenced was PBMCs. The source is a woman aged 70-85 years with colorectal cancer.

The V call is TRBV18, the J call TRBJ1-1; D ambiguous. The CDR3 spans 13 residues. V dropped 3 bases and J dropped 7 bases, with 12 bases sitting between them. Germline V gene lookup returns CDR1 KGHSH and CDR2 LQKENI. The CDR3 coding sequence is TGTGCCAGCTCACCGCGTGGGAAGGTTGAAGCTTTCTTT. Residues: CASSPRGKVEAFF.

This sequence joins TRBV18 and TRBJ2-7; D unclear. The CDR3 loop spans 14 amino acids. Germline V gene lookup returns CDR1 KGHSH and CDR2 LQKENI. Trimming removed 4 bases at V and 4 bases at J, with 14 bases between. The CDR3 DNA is TGTGCCAGCTCACGTGAGGTGGTAGGGTACGAGCAGTACTTC. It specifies CASSREVVGYEQYF. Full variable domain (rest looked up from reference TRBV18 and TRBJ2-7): NAGVMQNPRHLVRRRGQEARLRCSPMKGHSHVYWYRQLPEEGLKFMVYLQKENIIDESGMPKERFSAEFPKEGPSILRIQQVVRGDSAAYFCASSREVVGYEQYFGPGTRLTVT.

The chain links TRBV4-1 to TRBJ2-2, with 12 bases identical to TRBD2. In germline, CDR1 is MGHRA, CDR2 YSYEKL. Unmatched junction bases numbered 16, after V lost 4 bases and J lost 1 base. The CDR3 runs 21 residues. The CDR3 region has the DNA TGCGCCAGCAGCCCCAAACCCTTTCGACTAGCGGGAGATCGGAACACCGGGGAGCTGTTTTTT. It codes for CASSPKPFRLAGDRNTGELFF.

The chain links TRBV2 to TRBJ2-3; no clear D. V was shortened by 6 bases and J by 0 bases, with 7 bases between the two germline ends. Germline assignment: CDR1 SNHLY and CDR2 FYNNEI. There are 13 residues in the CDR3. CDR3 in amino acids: CASSGESTDTQYF. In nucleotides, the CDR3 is TGTGCCAGCAGCGGCGAAAGCACAGATACGCAGTATTTT.

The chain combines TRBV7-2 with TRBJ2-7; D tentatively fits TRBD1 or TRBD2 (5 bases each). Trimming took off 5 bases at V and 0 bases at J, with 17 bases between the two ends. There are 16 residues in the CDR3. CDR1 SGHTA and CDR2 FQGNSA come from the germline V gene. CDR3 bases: TGTGCCAGCAGCCCCAGGACGGGGCGCAGCTCCTACGAGCAGTACTTC. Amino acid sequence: CASSPRTGRSSYEQYF.

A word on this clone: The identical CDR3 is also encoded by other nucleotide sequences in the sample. This chain's CDR3 is CAISESAPPGAFF. The CDR3 coding sequence is TGTGCCATCAGTGAGTCGGCCCCCCCCGGGGCCTTCTTT. V and J are TRBV10-3 and TRBJ1-1, with a tentative D call TRBD1 (5 bases). The V end lost 0 bases, the J end lost 14 bases, and 16 bases lay between the germline ends. CDR1 ENHRY and CDR2 SYGVKD come from the germline V gene. This CDR3 contains 13 residues.

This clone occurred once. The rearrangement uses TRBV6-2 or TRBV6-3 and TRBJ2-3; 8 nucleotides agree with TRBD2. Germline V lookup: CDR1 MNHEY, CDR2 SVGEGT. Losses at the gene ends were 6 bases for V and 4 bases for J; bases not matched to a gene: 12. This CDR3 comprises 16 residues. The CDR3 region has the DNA TGTGCCAGCAGCAGGCGGGCGGGGGGCCGCGCAGATACGCAGTATTTT. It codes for CASSRRAGGRADTQYF.

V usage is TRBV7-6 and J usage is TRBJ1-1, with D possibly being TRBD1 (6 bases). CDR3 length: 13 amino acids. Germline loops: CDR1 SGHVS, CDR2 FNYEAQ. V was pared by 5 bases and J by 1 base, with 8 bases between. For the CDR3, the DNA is TGTGCCAGCAGCAAGACAGGGAACACTGAAGCTTTCTTT. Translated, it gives CASSKTGNTEAFF.

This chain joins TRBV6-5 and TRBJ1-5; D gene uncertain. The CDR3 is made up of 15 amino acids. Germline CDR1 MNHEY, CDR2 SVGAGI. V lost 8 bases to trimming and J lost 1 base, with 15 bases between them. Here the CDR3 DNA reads TGTGCCAGCTCCAGTGGTGTTAGGAGCAATCAGCCCCAGCATTTT. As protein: CASSSGVRSNQPQHF.

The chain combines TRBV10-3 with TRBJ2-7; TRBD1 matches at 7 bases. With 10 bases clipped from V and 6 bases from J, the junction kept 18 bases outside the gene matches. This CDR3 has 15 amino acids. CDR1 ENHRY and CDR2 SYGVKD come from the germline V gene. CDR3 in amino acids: CATSPSRDRAGEQYF. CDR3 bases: TGTGCCACTTCCCCCTCTCGCGACAGGGCGGGCGAGCAGTACTTC.

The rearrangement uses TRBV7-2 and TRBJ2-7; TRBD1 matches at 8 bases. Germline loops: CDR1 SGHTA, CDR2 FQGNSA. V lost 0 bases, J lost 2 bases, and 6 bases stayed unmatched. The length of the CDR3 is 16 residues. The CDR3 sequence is CASSLALTGATYEQYF. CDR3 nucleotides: TGTGCCAGCAGCTTAGCCCTGACAGGGGCCACCTACGAGCAGTACTTC.

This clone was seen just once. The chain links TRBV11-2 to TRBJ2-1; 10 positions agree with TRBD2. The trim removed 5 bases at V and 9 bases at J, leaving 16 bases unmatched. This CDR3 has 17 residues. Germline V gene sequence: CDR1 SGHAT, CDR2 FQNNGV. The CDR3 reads CASSPPASGRQAAEQFF. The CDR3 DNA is TGTGCCAGCAGCCCGCCGGCTAGCGGGAGACAGGCGGCTGAGCAGTTCTTC.

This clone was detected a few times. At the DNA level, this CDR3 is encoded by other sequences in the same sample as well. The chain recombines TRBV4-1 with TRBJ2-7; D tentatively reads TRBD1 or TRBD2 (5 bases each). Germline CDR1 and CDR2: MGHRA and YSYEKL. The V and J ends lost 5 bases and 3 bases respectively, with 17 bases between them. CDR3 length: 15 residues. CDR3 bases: TGCGCCAGCAGCGCCGGGACGGATTTACTCTACGAGCAGTACTTC. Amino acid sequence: CASSAGTDLLYEQYF.

CDR3 coding DNA: TGTGCCACCAGTGATTTCGGGCGAGACACAGATACGCAGTATTTT. Protein product: CATSDFGRDTDTQYF. The rearrangement joins TRBV24-1 to TRBJ2-3; D not resolved. V was clipped by 1 base and J by 2 bases, with 9 bases between them. The CDR3 length is 15 residues. The germline gives CDR1 KGHDR, CDR2 SFDVKD.

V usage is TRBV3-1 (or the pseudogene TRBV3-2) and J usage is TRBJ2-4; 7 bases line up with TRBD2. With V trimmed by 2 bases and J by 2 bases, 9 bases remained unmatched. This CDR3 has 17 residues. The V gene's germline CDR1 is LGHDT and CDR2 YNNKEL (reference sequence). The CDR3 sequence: CASSQYGGEGPKNIQYF. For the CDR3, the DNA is TGTGCCAGCAGCCAATATGGGGGGGAGGGCCCCAAAAACATTCAGTACTTC.

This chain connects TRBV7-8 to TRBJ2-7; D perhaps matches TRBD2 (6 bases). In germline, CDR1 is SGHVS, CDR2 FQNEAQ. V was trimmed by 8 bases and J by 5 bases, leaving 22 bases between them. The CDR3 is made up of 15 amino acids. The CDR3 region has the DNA TGTGCCAGCGTCCCAGCGGGTGGTTATGGTGACGAGCAGTACTTC. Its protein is CASVPAGGYGDEQYF.

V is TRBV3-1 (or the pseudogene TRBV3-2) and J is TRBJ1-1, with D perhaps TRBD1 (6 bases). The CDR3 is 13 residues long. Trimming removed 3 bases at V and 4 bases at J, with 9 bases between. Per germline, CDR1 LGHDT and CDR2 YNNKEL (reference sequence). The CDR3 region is CASSQGASTEAFF. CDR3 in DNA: TGTGCCAGCAGCCAGGGGGCAAGCACTGAAGCTTTCTTT.

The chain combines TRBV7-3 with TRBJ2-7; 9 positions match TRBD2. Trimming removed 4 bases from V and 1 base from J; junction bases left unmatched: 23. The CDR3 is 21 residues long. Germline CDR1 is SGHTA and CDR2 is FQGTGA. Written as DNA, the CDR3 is TGTGCCAGCAGCTCAATCCCTATGGATAGCGGGAGATCGACAGGGTCCTACGAGCAGTACTTC. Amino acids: CASSSIPMDSGRSTGSYEQYF.

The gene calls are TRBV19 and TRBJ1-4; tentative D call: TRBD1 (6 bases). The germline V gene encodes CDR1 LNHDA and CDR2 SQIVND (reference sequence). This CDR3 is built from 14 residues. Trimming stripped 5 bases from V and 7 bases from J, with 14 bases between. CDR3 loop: CASSSRGRGEKLFF. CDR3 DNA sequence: TGTGCCAGTAGTTCAAGGGGGAGAGGTGAAAAACTGTTTTTT.

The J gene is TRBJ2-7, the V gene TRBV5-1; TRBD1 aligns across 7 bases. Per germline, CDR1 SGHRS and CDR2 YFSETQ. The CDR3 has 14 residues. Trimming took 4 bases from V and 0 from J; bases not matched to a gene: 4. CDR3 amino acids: CASSPGQSSYEQYF. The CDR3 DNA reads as TGCGCCAGCAGCCCGGGACAGAGCTCCTACGAGCAGTACTTC.